The T cell receptor beta chain under discussion was sequenced for a study of shared clonotypes between healthy human individuals. Method: immunoSEQ multiplex PCR; TCRdb's copy keeps in-frame clones and lacks some. The repertoire holds about 2,200,000 clones, with under 95% as singletons. Study observations and caveats: Generation probabilities were higher for clonotypes shared across all four sorted-subset donors than for unshared ones.

CD8 cells regarded as naive lacked CD45RO, were positively chosen for CCR7, and omitted terminally differentiated effector memory CD45RA+ cells. Note on this clone: Its antigen remains unknown.

Input material: naive CD8+ T cells from PBMCs. The sequence came from a man younger than 35 in good health. Some clones in this sample may be carry-over from other donors' samples.

This chain's CDR3 is CASSSRQALERPQHF. DNA of the CDR3: TGTGCCAGCAGTTCGCGACAGGCCCTTGAACGGCCCCAGCATTTT. The J gene is TRBJ1-5, the V gene TRBV28; possibly TRBD1 for D (6 bases). This CDR3 spans 15 amino acids. The germline V and J ends were trimmed by 4 bases and 9 bases, with 19 bases remaining between them. Germline V gives CDR1 MDHEN, CDR2 SYDVKM.